This paragraph covers one TCR beta chain sequence. The antigen is undetermined. Sampling involved one blood draw (roughly 2.5 ml) for every donor. In preparing each TCR library, roughly 4,000 ng of total RNA was used. From the 5' RACE reads, TCRdb lists one entry per CDR3 protein and no DNA. The listing contains 440,000 or so distinct CDR3 sequences. The CDR3 runs 15 residues. Germline loops: CDR1 SGHRS, CDR2 YFSETQ. This entry is derived from a study of monozygotic twins with inflammatory bowel disease. Study results and caveats: Distinction of different T cell subtypes was not possible. IBD patients showed reduced TCRbeta diversity (inverse Simpson) versus healthy co-twins.

The sequence was collected from a human donor with ulcerative colitis or Crohn's disease, or a healthy co-twin of an affected twin (not recorded which). The source material was blood. The chain combines TRBV5-1 with TRBJ2-7; as DNA is missing, the TRBD2 call by TCRdb cannot be tested. CDR3 protein: CASSLIGGETYEQYF.